One T cell receptor beta chain is described in this entry. The antigen remains undetermined. This entry comes from a study of cytomegalovirus exposure and HLA in healthy donors. The PCR employed 60 Vbeta primers together with 13 Jbeta primers. Under the authors' procedure: Later work found approximately 80 million unique TCR beta chains, with some 11 million shared. Produced via immunoSEQ multiplex PCR; TCRdb's table is partial and in-frame only. V and J calls and clone size come straight from that table; D and trimming were deduced from the DNA. The sample consists of under 80,000 clones, 75% of them appearing once. Study-wide findings and caveats: CMV serostatus alone was available as immune exposure information. The likely explanation for a cluster of highly shared sequence variants was sequencing artifact.

This sequence originates from a woman between 40 and 50 years old in good health and CMV-seronegative. Sequenced material: PBMCs.

The CDR3 DNA follows: TGCGCCAGCAGCCTACGGGACAGGGACAATTCACCCCTCCACTTT. Residues: CASSLRDRDNSPLHF. The rearrangement joins TRBV4-1 to TRBJ1-6; 9 positions match TRBD1. This CDR3 has 15 residues. Germline V gene data show CDR1 as MGHRA and CDR2 as YSYEKL. V lost 4 bases, J lost 7 bases, and 5 bases stayed unmatched.